Listed here is a single T cell receptor beta chain. Profiling relied on immunoSEQ multiplex PCR, and the TCRdb table lists in-frame clones only, not all of them. The sample yields about 160,000 clones, about 90% seen once. These data belong to a study of blood T cell repertoires in COVID-19. The sequenced material came from peripheral blood. This receptor was identified in a man younger than 40 with COVID-19, enrolled during active disease.

CDR3 residues: CASSQEGTGIYEQYF. CDR3 coding DNA: TGTGCCAGCAGCCAAGAAGGGACAGGGATTTACGAGCAGTACTTC. The rearrangement uses TRBV14 and TRBJ2-7; 9 nucleotides agree with TRBD1. Germline V gene lookup returns CDR1 SGHDN and CDR2 FVKESK. V was pared by 0 bases and J by 4 bases, with 4 bases of the junction left unmatched. The CDR3 is 15 residues long.